This TCR beta chain was documented in a study of control samples from healthy donors and cancer patients. Profiling relied on immunoSEQ multiplex PCR, and the TCRdb table lists in-frame clones only, not all of them. Of tens of thousands of clones listed, approximately 93% were seen once; the top ten hold over 0.95%. Germline V gives CDR1 MNHEY, CDR2 SMNVEV (reference sequence). This CDR3 contains 17 residues. The ends lost 0 bases at V and 6 bases at J; junction bases unmatched: 10. The rearrangement joins TRBV27 to TRBJ2-3; 9 positions match TRBD2. The source is a woman in her forties with lung cancer. The sample taken for sequencing was PBMCs. CDR3 sequence: CASSLSERRGGLDTQYF. CDR3 in DNA: TGTGCCAGCAGTTTATCGGAACGGCGGGGGGGCCTTGATACGCAGTATTTT.